This TCR beta chain derives from a study of T cells in Graves' hyperthyroidism and ophthalmopathy. The V end lost 5 bases, the J end lost 5 bases, and 16 bases lay between the germline ends. This CDR3 contains 14 residues. It was RNA transcripts that yielded the amplified TCR beta CDR3 regions. The HTBI set primed first-round TCR CDR3 RT-PCR. MiXCR, applied by TCRdb to the multiplex PCR reads, yields one record per CDR3 protein. The sample carries some 720,000 distinct CDR3 sequences, 15% to 20% recorded once. This clonotype appeared many times. The origin of this receptor is a man in his late teens or twenties with Graves' hyperthyroidism. The chain is built from TRBV12-3 or TRBV12-4 and TRBJ2-7; D may be TRBD2 (6 bases). The sample consisted of blood. The CDR3 spells CASSPATSGNEQYF. The CDR3 DNA reads TGTGCCAGCAGTCCCGCGACTAGTGGGAACGAGCAGTACTTC.